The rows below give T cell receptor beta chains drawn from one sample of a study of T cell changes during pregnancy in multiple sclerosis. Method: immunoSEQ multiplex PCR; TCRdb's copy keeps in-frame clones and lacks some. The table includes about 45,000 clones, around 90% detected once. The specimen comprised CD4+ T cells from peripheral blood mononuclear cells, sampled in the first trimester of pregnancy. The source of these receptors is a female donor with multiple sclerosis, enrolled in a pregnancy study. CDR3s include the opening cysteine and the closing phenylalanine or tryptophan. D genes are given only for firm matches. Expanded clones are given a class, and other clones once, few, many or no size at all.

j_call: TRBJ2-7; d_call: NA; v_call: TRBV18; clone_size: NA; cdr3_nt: TGTGCCAGCTCACCACCCCTGGGCCAGGAGCAGTACTTC; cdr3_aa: CASSPPLGQEQYF
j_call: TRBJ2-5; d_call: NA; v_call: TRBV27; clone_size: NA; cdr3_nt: TGTGCCAGCAGTGACAGGGGACTAAGTGAGACCCAGTACTTC; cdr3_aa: CASSDRGLSETQYF
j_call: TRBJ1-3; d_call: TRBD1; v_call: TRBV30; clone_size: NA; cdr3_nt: TGTGCCTGGGACCAGGGACAGGGAAGAAACACCATATATTTT; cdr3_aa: CAWDQGQGRNTIYF
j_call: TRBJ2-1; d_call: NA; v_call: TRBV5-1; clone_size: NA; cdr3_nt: TGCGCCAGCAGCTTGGAGGGGACACCTAACAATGAGCAGTTCTTC; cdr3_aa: CASSLEGTPNNEQFF
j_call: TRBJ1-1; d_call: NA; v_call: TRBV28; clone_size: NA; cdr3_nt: TGTGCCAGCAGTTTATACGGGGCGGGGAGGGACACTGAAGCTTTCTTT; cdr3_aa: CASSLYGAGRDTEAFF
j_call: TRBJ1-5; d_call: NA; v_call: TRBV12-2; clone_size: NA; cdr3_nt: TGTGCAAGTCGCTTTATCTACGCAGGATATCAGCCCCAGCATTTT; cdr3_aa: CASRFIYAGYQPQHF
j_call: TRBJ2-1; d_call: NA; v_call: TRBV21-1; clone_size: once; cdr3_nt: TGTGCCAGCAGCAAAGAGACTAGCGGGAGTGATGACTACAATGAGCAGTTCTTC; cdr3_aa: CASSKETSGSDDYNEQFF
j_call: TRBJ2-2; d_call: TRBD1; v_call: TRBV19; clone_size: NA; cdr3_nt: TGTGCCAGTAGTTACAGGGGCGGCACCGGGGAGCTGTTTTTT; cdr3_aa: CASSYRGGTGELFF
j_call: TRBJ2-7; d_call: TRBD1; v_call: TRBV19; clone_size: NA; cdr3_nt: TGTGCCAGTAGTAGCCGGGGACAGGGGAACTACGAGCAGTACTTC; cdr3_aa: CASSSRGQGNYEQYF
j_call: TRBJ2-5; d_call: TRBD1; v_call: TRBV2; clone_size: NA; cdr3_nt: TGTGCCGGAGGACAGGGCCGGGAGACCCAGTACTTC; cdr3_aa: CAGGQGRETQYF
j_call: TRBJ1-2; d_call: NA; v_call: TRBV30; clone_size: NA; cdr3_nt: TGTGCCTGGAGTAGGGACATCGGCTACACCTTC; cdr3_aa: CAWSRDIGYTF
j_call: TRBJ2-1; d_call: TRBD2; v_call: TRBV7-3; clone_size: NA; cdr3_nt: TGTGCCAGCAGCTTAAGGGGGGGAGTCAATGAGCAGTTCTTC; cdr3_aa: CASSLRGGVNEQFF
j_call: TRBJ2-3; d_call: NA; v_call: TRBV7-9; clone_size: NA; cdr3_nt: TGTGCCAGCAGCTTAGCCCCCCCCGGGACGCAGTATTTT; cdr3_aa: CASSLAPPGTQYF
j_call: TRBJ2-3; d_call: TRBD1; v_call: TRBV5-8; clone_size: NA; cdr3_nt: TGTGCCAGCAGCAGGTACAGGGGGATGTCAAGAGATACGCAGTATTTT; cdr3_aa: CASSRYRGMSRDTQYF
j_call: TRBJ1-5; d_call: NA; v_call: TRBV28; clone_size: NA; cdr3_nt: TGTGCCAGCAGTTACGGTATCGGGGGTGGGAATCAGCCCCAGCATTTT; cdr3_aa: CASSYGIGGGNQPQHF
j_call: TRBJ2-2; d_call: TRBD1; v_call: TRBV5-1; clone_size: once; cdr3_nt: TGCGCCAGCAGTAGAGGCGAGGGGGCGGTCACCGGGGAGCTGTTTTTT; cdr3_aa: CASSRGEGAVTGELFF
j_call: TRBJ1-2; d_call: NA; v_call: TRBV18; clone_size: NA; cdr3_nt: TGTGCCAGCTCACCACAGGGGCAGGTTGCTAACTATGGCTACACCTTC; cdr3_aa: CASSPQGQVANYGYTF
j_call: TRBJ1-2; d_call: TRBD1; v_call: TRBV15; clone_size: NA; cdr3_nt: TGTGCCACCAGCAGGAGGACAGGGTCTAACTATGGCTACACCTTC; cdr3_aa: CATSRRTGSNYGYTF
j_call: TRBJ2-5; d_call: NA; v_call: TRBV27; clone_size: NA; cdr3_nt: TGTGCCAGCAGTTTGTCGGCTCCGCCGCACGGGGCCCAGTACTTC; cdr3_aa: CASSLSAPPHGAQYF
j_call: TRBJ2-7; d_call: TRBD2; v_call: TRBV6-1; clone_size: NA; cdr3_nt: TGTGCCAGCAGTGCACGGACTAGTGGGGCCATTTACGAGCAGTACTTC; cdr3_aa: CASSARTSGAIYEQYF
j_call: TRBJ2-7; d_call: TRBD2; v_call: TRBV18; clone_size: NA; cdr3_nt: TGTGCCAGCTCACGCGGGGGTAGCGGGACCTACGAGCAGTACTTC; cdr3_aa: CASSRGGSGTYEQYF
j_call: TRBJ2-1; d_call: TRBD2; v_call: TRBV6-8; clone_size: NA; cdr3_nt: TGTGCCAGCAGTTACTCGATCAGCGGGAGTCATGAGCAGTTCTTC; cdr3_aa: CASSYSISGSHEQFF
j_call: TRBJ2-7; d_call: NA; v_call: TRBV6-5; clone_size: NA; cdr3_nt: TGTGCCAGCACCAGAGCGGGCCCCCCTGGAGAGCAGTACTTC; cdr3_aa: CASTRAGPPGEQYF
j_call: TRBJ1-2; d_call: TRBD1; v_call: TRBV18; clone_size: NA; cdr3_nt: TGTGCCAGCGCAAGGGACAGCGCTAACTATGGCTACACCTTC; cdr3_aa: CASARDSANYGYTF
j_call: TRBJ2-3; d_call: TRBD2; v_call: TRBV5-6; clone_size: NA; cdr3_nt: TGTGCCAGCAGCTTAAGGACTAGCGGAACCCGCACAGATACGCAGTATTTT; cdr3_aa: CASSLRTSGTRTDTQYF
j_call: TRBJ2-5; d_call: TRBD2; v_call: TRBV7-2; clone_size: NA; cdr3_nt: TGTGCCAGCAGCTCCTCCGCGCGGGGGGGCCAAGAGACCCAGTACTTC; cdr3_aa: CASSSSARGGQETQYF
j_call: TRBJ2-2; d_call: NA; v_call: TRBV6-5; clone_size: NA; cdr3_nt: TGTGCCAGCAGCCGACTAGGGCAGTTCGGGGAGCTGTTTTTT; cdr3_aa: CASSRLGQFGELFF
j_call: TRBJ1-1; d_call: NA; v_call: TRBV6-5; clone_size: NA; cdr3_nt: TGTGCCAGCAGTTACGGCGGGGGGATCACTGAAGCTTTCTTT; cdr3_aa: CASSYGGGITEAFF
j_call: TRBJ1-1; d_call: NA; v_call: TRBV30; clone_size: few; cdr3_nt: TGTGCCTGGAGTGAAAGGGGGTTTAGAGCTTTCTTT; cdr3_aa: CAWSERGFRAFF
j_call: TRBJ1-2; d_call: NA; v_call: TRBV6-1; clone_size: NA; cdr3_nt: TGTGCCAGCAGTGAAGTGGGGCGGCAATCTAGGAATGGCTACACCTTC; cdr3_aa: CASSEVGRQSRNGYTF
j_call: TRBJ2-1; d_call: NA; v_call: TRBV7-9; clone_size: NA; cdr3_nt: TGTGCCAGCAGCTTAGGGGCTAGCGCCCGCTCCTACAATGAGCAGTTCTTC; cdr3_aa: CASSLGASARSYNEQFF